The 27 T cell receptor beta chains below all came from one sample that was sequenced in a study of tumor-infiltrating lymphocytes in primary liver carcinoma (dated by TCRdb to the late 2010s). The reads were generated on an Illumina HiSeq 2500. Using a constant-region primer and ProtoScript II reverse transcriptase, TCRbeta-specific cDNA was reverse-transcribed from roughly 500 ng total RNA. Construction of the TCRbeta libraries relied on three nested rounds of multiplex PCR, following a slightly modified ARM-PCR procedure. Multiplex TRBV1-TRBV30 forward primers and a Cbeta reverse primer were used in the first two PCR rounds, each of which was run for 10 cycles. The raw public reads went through TCRdb reprocessing: fastp at Q25, MiXCR clone calling, in-frame beta chains kept. Every distinct CDR3 protein forms one entry, paired with its most common genes and DNA. The sample table records 47,000 or so distinct CDR3 sequences; 70% to 75% of these occur just once. The top ten clonotypes cover roughly 24% of the sample.

Total RNA and DNA were co-extracted from around 20-30 mg of bulk tissue with the AllPrep DNA/RNA mini kit, without cell sorting. Sequencing used liver tumor tissue from sampling region 3. What this sample's cell subset or site label stands for: tumor region T3, left-lateral pole. These receptors came from a man aged 40-50 years with primary liver carcinoma and hepatitis B virus infection.

As regards this clonotype: Germline and junction disagree at one end, which may indicate a read error. The CDR3 DNA reads as TGTGCCGGCAGCGAGGGGACAGGGGTTTCACCCCTCCACTTT. It encodes CAGSEGTGVSPLHF. This rearrangement joins TRBV6-1 to TRBJ1-6, with TRBD1 matching 10 bases. Germline V lookup: CDR1 MNHNS, CDR2 SASEGT. This CDR3 comprises 14 residues.

For this clonotype: One end of the junction fails to match germline, which may point to a read error. The chain carries TRBV11-2 and TRBJ2-7; perhaps TRBD2 as D (5 bases). CDR3 size: 15 residues. Germline CDR1 and CDR2: SGHAT and FQNNGV. The DNA for the CDR3 is TGTGTCAGCAGCTTAGACGCCGGGAATCGTTACGAACAGTACTTC. Encoded protein: CVSSLDAGNRYEQYF.

This rearrangement joins TRBV12-3 or TRBV12-4 to TRBJ1-1; the D gene is possibly TRBD1 (5 bases). The CDR3 is made up of 12 amino acids. V was cut by 10 bases and J by 4 bases, with 13 bases left in between. The CDR3 region is CANIAGSTEAFF. CDR3 nucleotide sequence: TGTGCCAACATCGCAGGGAGCACTGAAGCTTTCTTT.

Ten or more counts support this clonotype. The V gene is TRBV4-2, the J gene TRBJ2-3, with 8 bases that match TRBD2. The germline V gene has CDR1 LGHNA and CDR2 YNFKEQ. V shed 4 bases, J shed 2 bases, and the junction held 11 bases outside the gene matches. The CDR3 is 17 amino acids. The CDR3 nucleotides are TGTGCCAGCAGCCCTCAGATGGGACTAGAAATCACAGATACGCAGTATTTT. It is translated as CASSPQMGLEITDTQYF.

In the case of this clonotype: A much larger clone lies one base from this, so it may be a read error. The rearrangement links TRBV5-1 to TRBJ1-4, with D possibly being TRBD1 (5 bases). Germline values: CDR1 SGHRS, CDR2 YFSETQ. Between the trimmed V and J ends, which lost 0 bases and 7 bases, there was a span of 13 bases. CDR3 size: 15 residues. CDR3 DNA sequence: TGCGCCAGCAGCTTGGTGACAAGGGGTGGTGAAAAACTGTTTTTT. This sequence encodes CASSLVTRGGEKLFF. Together with reference TRBV5-1 and TRBJ1-4, the CDR3 gives the full variable domain: KAGVTQTPRYLIKTRGQQVTLSCSPISGHRSVSWYQQTPGQGLQFLFEYFSETQRNKGNFPGRFSGRQFSNSRSEMNVSTLELGDSALYLCASSLVTRGGEKLFFGSGTQLSVL.

Remarks on this clonotype: The junction differs from germline at one of its ends, possibly a read error. The gene calls are TRBV7-9 and TRBJ2-2; perhaps TRBD2 as D (6 bases). Germline V lookup: CDR1 SEHNR, CDR2 FQNEAQ (reference sequence). The CDR3 spans 12 residues. CDR3 sequence: CASSSNGGELFF. DNA of the CDR3: TGTGCCAGCAGCTCTAACGGCGGGGAGTTGTTTTTT.

Remarks on this clonotype: Germline and junction disagree at one end, which may indicate a read error. The rearrangement joins TRBV7-9 to TRBJ2-1, with TRBD2 matching 7 bases. Per the germline V gene, CDR1 is SEHNR and CDR2 is FQNEAQ (reference sequence). This CDR3 has 16 residues. The CDR3 spells CASSPCRAGVWDEHFF. CDR3 in DNA: TGTGCCAGCAGCCCGTGCAGGGCGGGAGTCTGGGATGAGCATTTCTTC.

This clonotype was detected ten times or more. The chain combines TRBV10-3 with TRBJ2-3; perhaps TRBD1 as D (6 bases). Germline assignment: CDR1 ENHRY and CDR2 SYGVKD. The CDR3 has 15 residues. V lost 6 bases to trimming and J lost 2 bases, with 15 bases between them. In DNA form, the CDR3 reads TGTGCCATCAGCCCCAGGGGTACCCTCACAGATACGCAGTATTTT. Its translation is CAISPRGTLTDTQYF.

With respect to this clonotype: At one end the junction does not follow the germline gene, possibly because of a read error. The chain uses TRBV14 and TRBJ2-1, with 7 bases that match TRBD2. Germline-derived CDR1 and CDR2 are SGHDN and FVKESK. The CDR3 sequence is 17 residues long. This chain's CDR3 is CASSPSPGGRGYDERFF. CDR3 coding DNA: TGTGCCAGCAGCCCCTCACCGGGCGGGAGAGGTTACGATGAGCGGTTCTTC. The full variable domain, its missing parts supplied by reference TRBV14 and TRBJ2-1, is EAGVTQFPSHSVIEKGQTVTLRCDPISGHDNLYWYRRVMGKEIKFLLHFVKESKQDESGMPNNRFLAERTGGTYSTLKVQPAELEDSGVYFCASSPSPGGRGYDERFFGPGTRLTVL.

This clonotype came up once. At one boundary the junction diverges from the germline segment, which might be a read error. V gene TRBV28 combines with J gene TRBJ2-1; tentative D call: TRBD2 (5 bases). Germline-derived CDR1 and CDR2 are MDHEN and SYDVKM. This CDR3 spans 15 amino acids. CDR3 sequence: CASSPVARGLDEQFF. In nucleotides, the CDR3 is TGTGCCAGCAGTCCAGTAGCGAGAGGGTTGGATGAGCAGTTTTTC.

The chain is built from TRBV29-1 and TRBJ2-7; 7 nucleotides match TRBD1. Germline V CDR1 and CDR2: SQVTM, ANQGSEA. CDR3 length: 12 residues. Written as DNA, the CDR3 is TGCAACGTTGGGCAGGGGGTCTACGAGCAGTACGTC. Its protein is CNVGQGVYEQYV.

A note on this clonotype: Likely a read error: the CDR3 ends without its conserved phenylalanine or tryptophan. This chain joins TRBV20-1 and TRBJ1-5, with D possibly matching TRBD1 (6 bases). The CDR3 consists of 17 residues. V gave up 3 bases and J gave up 1 base, with 19 bases separating them. Germline loops: CDR1 DFQATT, CDR2 SNEGSKA (reference sequence). The CDR3, as DNA: TGCAGTGCTAGGGTAAGGGGGGAACAGTTGAGCAATCAGCCCCAGCATATT. The encoded protein is CSARVRGEQLSNQPQHI.

For this clonotype: This may be a read error: a much more frequent sequence differs by one nucleotide. The J gene is TRBJ1-5, the V gene TRBV28, with TRBD1 identical over 8 bases. The CDR3 spans 15 residues. Germline V lookup: CDR1 MDHEN, CDR2 SYDVKM. The DNA for the CDR3 is TGTGTCAGCAGTTTTGACAGGGGTCGCAATCAGCCCCAGCATTTT. Protein product: CVSSFDRGRNQPQHF. Looking up the rest from reference TRBV28 and TRBJ1-5 gives the full variable domain: DVKVTQSSRYLVKRTGEKVFLECVQDMDHENMFWYRQDPGLGLRLIYFSYDVKMKEKGDIPEGYSVSREKKERFSLILESASTNQTSMYLCVSSFDRGRNQPQHFGDGTRLSIL.

The chain combines TRBV11-2 with TRBJ2-7; 10 bases are a match to TRBD1. The germline CDR1 and CDR2 sequences are SGHAT and FQNNGV. The CDR3 covers 14 residues. CDR3 in DNA: TGTGTCGGCATCACCGGGACAGGGGCCTACGAGCAGTACTTC. It is translated as CVGITGTGAYEQYF.

This clonotype was recorded a few times. The CDR3 end shows no conserved phenylalanine or tryptophan, and so a read error is likely. The V call is TRBV20-1, the J call TRBJ2-7; a weak D match, TRBD1 (6 bases). Germline lookup yields CDR1 DFQATT and CDR2 SNEGSKA (reference sequence). This CDR3 contains 10 residues. The CDR3 region is CSAGEYEQYL. The CDR3 DNA reads as TGCAGCGCAGGGGAATACGAGCAGTACTTG.

This clonotype appeared many times. This chain uses TRBV12-3 or TRBV12-4 with TRBJ2-3; D uncertain. The CDR3 has 14 amino acids. Trimming removed 2 bases from V and 1 base from J, with 7 bases in between. CDR3 bases: TGTGCCAGCAGTTTACAGGACGGCACAGATACGCAGTATTTT. Amino acids: CASSLQDGTDTQYF.

Turning to this clonotype: Relative to the germline gene, one junction end is altered; a read error may explain this. This sequence joins TRBV6-2 or TRBV6-3 and TRBJ1-1, with TRBD1 as a possible D gene (5 bases). CDR3 length: 14 amino acids. The germline CDR1 and CDR2 sequences are MNHEY and SVGEGT. CDR3 DNA sequence: TGTGCCAGCACCCTAATCAGGGAGAACACTGAAGTTTTCTTT. It yields the protein CASTLIRENTEVFF.

Details on this clonotype: Relative to the germline gene, one junction end is altered; a read error may explain this. The CDR3 is CANSPGWRMDPNYGYTF. CDR3 nucleotides: TGCGCCAACAGCCCAGGATGGCGGATGGACCCAAACTATGGCTACACCTTC. The chain recombines TRBV5-1 with TRBJ1-2; the D is unclear. This CDR3 region has 17 residues. The germline V gene encodes CDR1 SGHRS and CDR2 YFSETQ.

Note on this clonotype: The germline gene is not matched at one end of the junction; a read error may be the cause. The V and J genes are TRBV6-5 and TRBJ2-1; TRBD1 agrees at 7 bases. CDR3 length: 15 residues. Germline assignment: CDR1 MNHEY and CDR2 SVGAGI. The CDR3 DNA sequence: TGTGCCGGCAGGGAATACAGGGGCTCCTATAATGAGCAGTTCTTC. Residues: CAGREYRGSYNEQFF.

As concerns this clonotype: A much larger clone lies a single base off, so this may be a read error. The chain carries TRBV7-9 and TRBJ1-6; D remains unclear. V was cut by 5 bases and J by 9 bases, with 14 bases left in between. This CDR3 contains 14 residues. Germline V gene data show CDR1 as SEHNR and CDR2 as FQNEAQ (reference sequence). The CDR3 region has the DNA TGTGCCAGCAGCATAGATTTCAATAGTTCACCCCTCCACTTT. It encodes CASSIDFNSSPLHF.

In the case of this clonotype: A much bigger clone sits one base away, suggesting this may be a read error. This rearrangement joins TRBV10-2 to TRBJ1-3, with D uncertain. The CDR3 spans 13 residues. V shed 7 bases and J shed 3 bases, with 10 bases lying between them. From germline, CDR1 is WSHSY and CDR2 SAAADI. The CDR3 spells CASNRTSGNTIYF. The CDR3 DNA is TGCGCCAGCAATCGGACTAGTGGAAACACCATATATTTT.

In the case of this clonotype: This could be a read error, since a much larger clone is one nucleotide away. This CDR3 is CASSPVVGAYVLTF. The CDR3 DNA sequence: TGTGCCAGCAGCCCCGTAGTTGGGGCCTACGTCCTGACTTTC. The chain couples TRBV2 to TRBJ2-6, with D possibly matching TRBD1 (5 bases). The CDR3 extends over 14 amino acids. Germline V gives CDR1 SNHLY, CDR2 FYNNEI.

The chain carries TRBV2 and TRBJ1-6; TRBD1 matches at 9 bases. With 6 bases clipped from V and 10 bases from J, the junction kept 7 bases outside the gene matches. The CDR3 is made up of 14 amino acids. Germline CDR1 and CDR2: SNHLY and FYNNEI. CDR3 coding DNA: TGTGCCAGCAGCCTTAGCACAGGGGGCTCACCCCTCCACTTT. Its translation: CASSLSTGGSPLHF.

A note on this clonotype: Without the conserved terminal phenylalanine or tryptophan, this CDR3 likely stems from a read error. The gene calls are TRBV6-1 and TRBJ1-6; D gene uncertain. Germline CDR1 MNHNS, CDR2 SASEGT. This CDR3 has 13 residues. This CDR3 is CAGRTADNSPLHY. The CDR3 DNA is TGTGCCGGCAGGACCGCCGATAATTCACCCCTCCACTAT.

The genes are TRBV6-1 and TRBJ2-7; D gene ambiguous. V was cut by 6 bases and J by 4 bases, with 10 bases left in between. Germline V gene sequence: CDR1 MNHNS, CDR2 SASEGT. This CDR3 spans 12 amino acids. The CDR3, as DNA: TGTGCCAGCAGCTGCCACACATACGAGCAGTACTTC. Amino acids: CASSCHTYEQYF.

Points on this clonotype: No conserved phenylalanine or tryptophan ends this CDR3, so it is likely a read error. The chain couples TRBV10-3 to TRBJ2-7; 8 nucleotides agree with TRBD2. From germline, CDR1 is ENHRY and CDR2 SYGVKD. This CDR3 is built from 14 residues. Here the CDR3 reads CVTSTSVGLDEQYI. As DNA, the CDR3 is TGTGTCACGTCGACTAGCGTGGGCCTGGACGAGCAGTACATC.

This clonotype was observed many times. The chain uses TRBV7-9 and TRBJ2-5; D possibly uses TRBD1 or TRBD2 (5 bases each). V lost 5 bases and J 2 bases, leaving 18 bases between the germline ends. In germline, CDR1 is SEHNR, CDR2 FQNEAQ (reference sequence). The CDR3 is made up of 16 amino acids. This CDR3 reads CASSRGDGRIQETQYF. The CDR3 DNA reads as TGTGCCAGCAGCCGTGGGGACGGAAGGATACAAGAGACCCAGTACTTC. Filled out from reference TRBV7-9 and TRBJ2-5, the complete variable domain reads DTGVSQNPRHKITKRGQNVTFRCDPISEHNRLYWYRQTLGQGPEFLTYFQNEAQLEKSRLLSDRFSAERPKGSFSTLEIQRTEQGDSAMYLCASSRGDGRIQETQYFGPGTRLLVL.